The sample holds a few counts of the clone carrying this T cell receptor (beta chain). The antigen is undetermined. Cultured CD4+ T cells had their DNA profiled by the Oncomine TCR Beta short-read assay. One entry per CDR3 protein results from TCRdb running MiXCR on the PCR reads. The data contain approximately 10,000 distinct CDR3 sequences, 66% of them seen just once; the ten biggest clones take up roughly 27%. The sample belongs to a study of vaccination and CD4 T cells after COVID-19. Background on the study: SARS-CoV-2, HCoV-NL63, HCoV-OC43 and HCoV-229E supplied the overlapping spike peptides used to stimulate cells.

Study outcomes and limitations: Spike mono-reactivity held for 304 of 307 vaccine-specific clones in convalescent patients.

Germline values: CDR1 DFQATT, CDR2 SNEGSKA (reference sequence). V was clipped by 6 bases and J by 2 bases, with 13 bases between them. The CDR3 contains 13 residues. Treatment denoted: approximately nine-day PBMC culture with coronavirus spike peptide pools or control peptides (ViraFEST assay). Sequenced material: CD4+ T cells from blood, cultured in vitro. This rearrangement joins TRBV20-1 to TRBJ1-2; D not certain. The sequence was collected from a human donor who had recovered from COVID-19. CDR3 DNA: TGCAGTGCGCGCGGACTGTTGAACTATGGCTACACCTTC. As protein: CSARGLLNYGYTF.